The rows below give T cell receptor beta chains drawn from one sample of a study of post-analysis software for immune sequencing data. TCRdb called the PCR reads again in MiXCR, with one record for every CDR3 protein. Altogether about 770,000 distinct CDR3 sequences are present, around 46% being singletons, with the ten largest covering approximately 5%. Material: blood. The source of these receptors is a girl between 5 and 17 years old with multiple sclerosis. Both conserved end residues are part of each CDR3. Fields, in order: V gene, CDR3 length, J gene, CDR3 protein.

>TRBV7-2|16|TRBJ2-1
CASSLAVSKGGNEQFF
>TRBV27|16|TRBJ2-1
CASSSVASGRWNEQFF
>TRBV3-1|15|TRBJ2-4
CASSQEGVYRGEQYF
>TRBV30|15|TRBJ2-7
CAWSHRVDSATEQYF
>TRBV6-5|14|TRBJ1-2
CASSPGETDYGYTF
>TRBV29-1|15|TRBJ1-1
CSAGQGTRGNTEAFF
>TRBV20-1|15|TRBJ2-1
CSAGSSGSHGHEQFF
>TRBV20-1|13|TRBJ2-7
CSARVTSGREQYF
>TRBV10-3|12|TRBJ2-1
CAILATDNEQFF
>TRBV7-8|16|TRBJ2-7
CASSLAPGQGSYEQYF
>TRBV7-2|15|TRBJ2-3
CASSRDRSYTDTQYF
>TRBV5-1|16|TRBJ1-3
CASSLQPGLSGNTIYF
>TRBV28|14|TRBJ1-1
CASRTEAMNTEAFF
>TRBV7-6|14|TRBJ2-7
CASSPRQEPYEQYF
>TRBV5-6|14|TRBJ2-3
CASSTSGTGNTQYF
>TRBV29-1|14|TRBJ2-5
CSVGEGEWWETQYF
>TRBV11-1|14|TRBJ2-7
CAGSLWESSYEQYF
>TRBV3-1|12|TRBJ1-2
CASSHLGQGYTF
>TRBV15|18|.
CATSRESSQLAGLYEQYF
>TRBV7-8|15|TRBJ2-6
CASSIRTTGANVLTF
>TRBV12-3/TRBV12-4|16|TRBJ2-5
CASSYPRDRGGETQYF
>TRBV5-1|17|TRBJ2-3
CASSKGLAGGVTDTQYF
>TRBV7-8|16|TRBJ2-1
CASSPARLAGNNEQFF
>TRBV30|15|TRBJ1-5
CAWTPGGGRRQPQHF
>TRBV20-1|14|TRBJ2-1
CSAPRSGLPNEQFF
>TRBV20-1|18|TRBJ2-3
CSARFGLAAFPSTDTQYF
>TRBV10-3|13|TRBJ2-1
CAISGTGRNEQFF
>TRBV5-1|15|TRBJ2-5
CASNPVGGAQETQYF
>TRBV11-2|15|TRBJ2-1
CASSKEGGPYNEQFF
>TRBV15|17|TRBJ2-5
CATSRDQYPLGGETQYF
>TRBV6-5|15|TRBJ1-2
CASSYSIGLDYGYTF
>TRBV18|15|TRBJ1-6
CASSPKGAGDSPLHF
>TRBV9|17|TRBJ2-7
CASSPGGLAGITYEQYF
>TRBV7-6|16|TRBJ2-7
CASSLGSAGGGHEQYF
>TRBV7-2|15|TRBJ2-3
CASSPLGWDTDTQYF
>TRBV9|14|.
CASSVEAGSYEQYF
>TRBV20-1|13|TRBJ1-2
CSARAEEPQGYTF
>TRBV12-3/TRBV12-4|13|TRBJ1-1
CASVWRVGTEAFF
>TRBV18|17|TRBJ1-6
CASSKPRGTGEASPLHF
>TRBV6-6|15|TRBJ2-4
CASSYEAAEKSGQYF
>TRBV6-5|13|TRBJ1-4
CASSGGFEEKLFF
>TRBV27|13|TRBJ2-3
CASSPPTADTQYF
>TRBV11-2|15|.
CASSLGTSKQETQYF
>TRBV20-1|16|TRBJ2-5
CSAKGTSGSGPGEQYF
>TRBV20-1|16|TRBJ2-1
CSANHLRREGNNEQFF
>TRBV29-1|15|TRBJ2-7
CSVEDPGGRNNEQYF
>TRBV29-1|13|TRBJ1-2
CSVAGTENYGYTF
>TRBV27|11|TRBJ1-1
CASNSNGEAFF
>TRBV6-6|15|TRBJ2-7
CASSIGTSGPYEQYF
>TRBV12-3/TRBV12-4|15|TRBJ2-5
CASSFLEHLQETQYF
>TRBV2|13|TRBJ1-5
CASSGTGFQPQHF
>TRBV12-3/TRBV12-4|13|TRBJ2-5
CASSLLDSETQYF
>TRBV5-1|15|TRBJ2-1
CASSLDRGPHNEQFF